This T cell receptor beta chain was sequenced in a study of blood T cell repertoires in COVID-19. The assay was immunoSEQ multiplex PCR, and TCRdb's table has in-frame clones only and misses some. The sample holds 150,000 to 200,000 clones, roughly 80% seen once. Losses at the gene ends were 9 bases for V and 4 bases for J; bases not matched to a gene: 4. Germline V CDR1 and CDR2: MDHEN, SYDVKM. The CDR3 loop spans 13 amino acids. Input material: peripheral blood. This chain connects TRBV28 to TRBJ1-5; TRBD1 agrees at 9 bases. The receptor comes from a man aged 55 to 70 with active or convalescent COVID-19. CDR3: CASHRGPNQPQHF. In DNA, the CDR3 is TGTGCCAGTCACAGGGGGCCTAATCAGCCCCAGCATTTT.